What follows are 17 T cell receptor beta chains derived from one specimen sequenced in a study of cytomegalovirus exposure and HLA in healthy donors. It was with 60 Vbeta and 13 Jbeta primers that the PCR ran. The data were produced by immunoSEQ multiplex PCR, yet TCRdb's version contains in-frame clones alone and is incomplete. The sample holds some 90,000 clones, 76% seen once. The specimen sequenced was PBMCs. Receptors originate from a young man in good health and CMV-seropositive.

For the CDR3, the DNA is TGTGCCAGCAGGCCGACAGGATACTATGGCTACACCTTC. Protein: CASRPTGYYGYTF. The chain joins TRBV28 to TRBJ1-2; D is perhaps TRBD1 (6 bases). Germline lookup yields CDR1 MDHEN and CDR2 SYDVKM. The CDR3 has 13 residues. The V gene lost 6 bases and the J gene lost 3 bases, with 11 bases spanning the gap.

The chain joins TRBV5-1 to TRBJ2-5; TRBD1 agrees at 7 bases. Looked up from germline, CDR1 is SGHRS and CDR2 is YFSETQ. CDR3 length equals 16 residues. V was pared by 4 bases and J by 5 bases, with 14 bases of the junction left unmatched. CDR3 sequence: CASSLKPQGLGETQYF. The CDR3 DNA is TGCGCCAGCAGCCTCAAACCACAGGGGTTGGGGGAGACCCAGTACTTC.

The chain has TRBV6-5 and TRBJ2-5, with a tentative D call TRBD2 (5 bases). V was trimmed by 0 bases and J by 1 base, leaving 6 bases between them. The CDR3 length is 14 residues. Germline V gives CDR1 MNHEY, CDR2 SVGAGI. DNA of the CDR3: TGTGCCAGCAGTTACTCCGGACTCCAAGAGACCCAGTACTTC. Amino acid sequence: CASSYSGLQETQYF.

The V and J genes are TRBV4-3 and TRBJ2-7; 10 bases are shared with TRBD2. Germline V lookup: CDR1 LGHNA, CDR2 YSLEER. The junction had 5 bases not matched to a gene; V was cut back by 3 bases and J by 0 bases. The CDR3 sequence is 16 residues long. The CDR3 sequence is CASSHRAGGSSYEQYF. Written as DNA, the CDR3 is TGCGCCAGCAGCCACCGAGCGGGAGGGAGCTCCTACGAGCAGTACTTC.

The gene calls are TRBV4-3 and TRBJ2-2; a possible D gene is TRBD1 (7 bases). CDR1 LGHNA and CDR2 YSLEER come from the germline V gene. Trimming took 3 bases from V and 5 from J, leaving 13 bases between them. The CDR3 has 15 amino acids. The CDR3 sequence: CASSHRQGGTGELFF. The CDR3 nucleotides read TGCGCCAGCAGCCACAGACAGGGAGGAACCGGGGAGCTGTTTTTT.

This CDR3 is CASTRPGGRASKAGELFF. CDR3 DNA: TGTGCCAGCACCCGCCCCGGCGGGAGGGCCTCTAAAGCCGGGGAGCTGTTTTTT. This chain links TRBV5-6 with TRBJ2-2; TRBD2 matches 9 bases. Per germline, CDR1 SGHDT and CDR2 YYEEEE. J was trimmed by 6 bases and V by 6 bases; bases with no gene match: 18. The CDR3 is 18 residues long. Full variable domain (outside the CDR3, taken from reference TRBV5-6 and TRBJ2-2): DAGVTQSPTHLIKTRGQQVTLRCSPKSGHDTVSWYQQALGQGPQFIFQYYEEEERQRGNFPDRFSGHQFPNYSSELNVNALLLGDSALYLCASTRPGGRASKAGELFFGEGSRLTVL.

This clone was seen a handful of times. The V and J genes are TRBV7-9 and TRBJ2-5, with 12 bases fitting TRBD2. The J call could be wrong; TRBJ2-7 is a better fit for the DNA end. The germline V gene encodes CDR1 SEHNR and CDR2 FQNEAQ (reference sequence). The CDR3 totals 15 residues. CDR3 residues: CASSRSTSGRSEQYF. The CDR3 DNA sequence: TGTGCCAGCAGCCGATCGACTAGCGGGAGAAGCGAGCAGTACTTC.

This clone was recorded once. This chain joins TRBV5-4 and TRBJ1-2, with D perhaps TRBD1 (6 bases). V was pared by 4 bases and J by 5 bases, with 12 bases between. The CDR3 is 13 residues long. In germline, CDR1 is SGHNT, CDR2 YYREEE (reference sequence). The CDR3 DNA reads as TGTGCCAGCAGCCCCGGGACATTATATGGCTACACCTTC. Translating it yields CASSPGTLYGYTF. The whole variable domain, filled in from reference TRBV5-4 and TRBJ1-2, reads ETGVTQSPTHLIKTRGQQVTLRCSSQSGHNTVSWYQQALGQGPQFIFQYYREEENGRGNFPPRFSGLQFPNYSSELNVNALELDDSALYLCASSPGTLYGYTFGSGTRLTVV.

The gene calls are TRBV5-6 and TRBJ1-1; 12 bases are shared with TRBD1. The V gene's germline CDR1 is SGHDT and CDR2 YYEEEE. V lost 4 bases and J lost 7; bases outside the gene matches: 8. CDR3 length: 15 residues. The CDR3 loop is CASSAPGQGALEAFF. CDR3 sequence (DNA): TGTGCCAGCAGCGCACCGGGACAGGGGGCGCTTGAAGCTTTCTTT.

The chain has TRBV4-3 and TRBJ2-1, with 8 bases that match TRBD2. Germline V lookup: CDR1 LGHNA, CDR2 YSLEER. V lost 3 bases, J lost 3 bases, and 1 base stayed unmatched. The CDR3 spans 14 residues. The CDR3 DNA follows: TGCGCCAGCAGCCAGGGACTAGACTACAATGAGCAGTTCTTC. This encodes CASSQGLDYNEQFF.

The chain links TRBV18 to TRBJ2-7; D is possibly TRBD1 (6 bases). Trimming took off 4 bases at V and 7 bases at J, with 11 bases between the two ends. Germline V lookup: CDR1 KGHSH, CDR2 LQKENI. This CDR3 is 12 amino acids long. CDR3: CASSRQAGEQYV. CDR3 DNA: TGTGCCAGCTCACGACAGGCCGGTGAGCAGTACGTC.

This chain links TRBV28 with TRBJ1-4, with D uncertain. Germline values: CDR1 MDHEN, CDR2 SYDVKM. The CDR3 covers 15 residues. V shed 3 bases and J shed 7 bases, with 15 bases lying between them. The chain's CDR3 is CASSLLTGTIEKLFF. CDR3 bases: TGTGCCAGCAGTTTGCTAACGGGTACAATTGAAAAACTGTTTTTT.

The V gene is TRBV13, the J gene TRBJ2-3, with TRBD2 as a possible D gene (6 bases). The CDR3 totals 18 residues. Germline-derived CDR1 and CDR2 are PRHDT and FYEKMQ (reference sequence). With 5 bases removed from V and 5 bases from J, the gap between germline ends came to 26 bases. The CDR3 DNA follows: TGTGCCAGCAGCCCCCCACCCCGGGTCGCGGGGCGGGGAGATACGCAGTATTTT. Protein product: CASSPPPRVAGRGDTQYF.

This sequence joins TRBV6-5 and TRBJ1-2, with D perhaps TRBD1 (5 bases). The CDR3 loop spans 14 amino acids. In germline, CDR1 is MNHEY, CDR2 SVGAGI. V was trimmed by 2 bases and J by 7 bases, leaving 14 bases between them. CDR3 amino acids: CASSYNGGKGGYTF. The CDR3 DNA is TGTGCCAGCAGTTACAACGGGGGGAAGGGTGGCTACACCTTC.

This chain links TRBV10-3 with TRBJ1-2, with TRBD1 matching over 11 bases. Germline V gene lookup returns CDR1 ENHRY and CDR2 SYGVKD. The CDR3 has 20 amino acids. V shed 4 bases, J shed 6 bases, and the junction held 22 bases outside the gene matches. CDR3 in amino acids: CAISAYHILSLDRGRDGYTF. CDR3 in DNA: TGTGCCATCAGTGCGTACCACATTTTGAGTCTGGACAGGGGGCGCGATGGCTACACCTTC.

The rearrangement links TRBV9 to TRBJ1-1; D call uncertain. Germline CDR1 reads SGDLS; CDR2 reads YYNGEE. V dropped 4 bases and J dropped 1 base, with 14 bases sitting between them. This CDR3 is 15 amino acids long. CDR3 nucleotides: TGTGCCAGCAGCCCCTGGACTGATGCGAACACTGAAGCTTTCTTT. This encodes CASSPWTDANTEAFF.

This clone was observed a few times. The J gene is TRBJ2-2, the V gene TRBV13, with D perhaps matching TRBD2 (5 bases). This CDR3 comprises 15 residues. Deletions cut 5 bases from V and 6 bases from J, with 16 bases between. Germline CDR1 PRHDT, CDR2 FYEKMQ (reference sequence). CDR3 sequence (DNA): TGTGCCAGCAGCCGACGAGCAACTAGGGCCGGGGAGCTGTTTTTT. It specifies CASSRRATRAGELFF.